These 3 T cell receptor beta chains came from one sample sequenced in a study of shared clonotypes between healthy human individuals. Clones were sequenced by immunoSEQ multiplex PCR, and TCRdb holds only the in-frame ones, with some missing. This repertoire shows around 690,000 clones, about 90% found once; its top ten account for roughly 36%. The sequenced sample consisted of memory CD8+ T cells from PBMCs. Subset described: CD45RO+ cells pooled with CCR7-negative TemRA cells. These receptors came from a man aged 18-30 years in good health. Some clones in this sample may be carry-over from other donors' samples.

The rearrangement links TRBV4-1 to TRBJ2-2; 9 bases align to TRBD2. V shed 4 bases and J 5 bases; nucleotides not matched to a gene: 5. Germline assignment: CDR1 MGHRA and CDR2 YSYEKL. CDR3 size: 15 residues. The chain's CDR3 is CASSPGTSGTGELFF. Written as DNA, the CDR3 is TGCGCCAGCAGCCCGGGAACTAGCGGGACCGGGGAGCTGTTTTTT.

This clone showed up just once. This rearrangement joins TRBV18 to TRBJ2-5; D is possibly TRBD1 (5 bases). In germline, CDR1 is KGHSH, CDR2 LQKENI. Trimming took off 8 bases at V and 1 base at J, with 17 bases between the two ends. The CDR3 has 15 amino acids. The CDR3 sequence is CASASPPRAQETQYF. CDR3 coding DNA: TGTGCCAGCGCCTCACCTCCCAGGGCCCAAGAGACCCAGTACTTC. The entire variable domain, with the rest obtained from reference TRBV18 and TRBJ2-5, is as follows: NAGVMQNPRHLVRRRGQEARLRCSPMKGHSHVYWYRQLPEEGLKFMVYLQKENIIDESGMPKERFSAEFPKEGPSILRIQQVVRGDSAAYFCASASPPRAQETQYFGPGTRLLVL.

This sequence joins TRBV7-9 and TRBJ2-3, with 14 bases identical to TRBD2. There are 17 residues in the CDR3. Per germline, CDR1 SEHNR and CDR2 FQNEAQ (reference sequence). Trimming removed 6 bases from V and 2 bases from J; junction bases left unmatched: 7. The CDR3 coding sequence is TGTGCCAGCAGTCCCCGACTAGCGGGAGGGCTCACAGATACGCAGTATTTT. Translation: CASSPRLAGGLTDTQYF. The full variable domain, its missing parts supplied by reference TRBV7-9 and TRBJ2-3, is DTGVSQNPRHKITKRGQNVTFRCDPISEHNRLYWYRQTLGQGPEFLTYFQNEAQLEKSRLLSDRFSAERPKGSFSTLEIQRTEQGDSAMYLCASSPRLAGGLTDTQYFGPGTRLTVL.